The next 30 T cell receptor beta chains were all read from a single sample in a study of early stage breast cancer tumors. Sequencing was performed with immunoSEQ multiplex PCR; in TCRdb, only in-frame clones are kept and a portion is missing. The sample carries about 30,000 clones, almost 75% recorded once. Sequencing was performed on breast tumor tissue. These TCRs come from a person in their thirties with breast cancer.

V usage is TRBV7-3 and J usage is TRBJ2-7; the D is unclear. With 5 bases removed from V and 3 bases from J, the gap between germline ends came to 5 bases. The germline CDR1 and CDR2 sequences are SGHTA and FQGTGA. This CDR3 is 11 amino acids long. The CDR3 is CASSPYYEQYF. CDR3 coding DNA: TGTGCCAGCAGCCCCTACTACGAGCAGTACTTC. Filled out from reference TRBV7-3 and TRBJ2-7, the complete variable domain reads GAGVSQTPSNKVTEKGKYVELRCDPISGHTALYWYRQSLGQGPEFLIYFQGTGAADDSGLPNDRFFAVRPEGSVSTLKIQRTERGDSAVYLCASSPYYEQYFGPGTRLTVT.

The CDR3 here is CASSGRPGLAGDNEQFF. The CDR3 bases are TGCGCCAGCAGCGGTCGGCCGGGACTAGCGGGGGACAATGAGCAGTTCTTC. The J gene is TRBJ2-1, the V gene TRBV4-1, with 14 bases aligning to TRBD2. The CDR3 is 17 residues long. Germline loops: CDR1 MGHRA, CDR2 YSYEKL. Unmatched junction bases numbered 8, after V lost 5 bases and J lost 5 bases.

This chain connects TRBV18 to TRBJ2-5, with 14 bases lining up with TRBD2. The ends lost 1 base at V and 5 bases at J; junction bases unmatched: 6. The CDR3 contains 17 residues. The germline CDR1 and CDR2 sequences are KGHSH and LQKENI. The CDR3 DNA sequence: TGTGCCAGCTCACCACTGGTGACTAGCGGGAGGGAGGAGACCCAGTACTTC. Protein: CASSPLVTSGREETQYF.

CDR3 residues: CAGRTAGANVLTF. The CDR3, as DNA: TGTGCCGGAAGGACGGCTGGGGCCAACGTCCTGACTTTC. J is TRBJ2-6 and V is TRBV2; D gene uncertain. The germline V gene encodes CDR1 SNHLY and CDR2 FYNNEI. This CDR3 is built from 13 residues. Trimming stripped 11 bases from V and 2 bases from J, with 10 bases between.

The chain links TRBV7-8 to TRBJ1-5, with TRBD1 matching 7 bases. V shed 5 bases and J 8 bases; nucleotides not matched to a gene: 12. This CDR3 has 15 residues. Germline-derived CDR1 and CDR2 are SGHVS and FQNEAQ. The CDR3 region has the DNA TGTGCCAGCAGCCCTCGGCAGGGGGAGGGAGAGCCCCAGCATTTT. This encodes CASSPRQGEGEPQHF.

The rearrangement links TRBV5-4 to TRBJ2-7, with 7 bases matching TRBD1. The germline V gene encodes CDR1 SGHNT and CDR2 YYREEE (reference sequence). V dropped 4 bases and J dropped 3; count of bases not matched to a gene: 10. The CDR3 has 15 residues. The CDR3 sequence: CASSPPGDSNYEQYF. CDR3 in DNA: TGTGCCAGCAGCCCACCCGGGGACAGTAACTACGAGCAGTACTTC.

This sequence joins TRBV5-1 and TRBJ2-4; 8 bases align to TRBD1. The length of the CDR3 is 13 residues. Germline trimming cut 6 bases from V and 6 bases from J; bases unmatched to any gene: 5. Germline V gene lookup returns CDR1 SGHRS and CDR2 YFSETQ. CDR3 in DNA: TGCGCCAGCAAATCCGGGACAGGAAACATTCAGTACTTC. This sequence encodes CASKSGTGNIQYF.

V gene TRBV2 combines with J gene TRBJ2-7; D is unresolved. Trimming took off 5 bases at V and 4 bases at J, with 6 bases between the two ends. Germline lookup yields CDR1 SNHLY and CDR2 FYNNEI. The CDR3 runs 11 residues. CDR3 coding DNA: TGTGCCAGCAGTCCCTATTACGAGCAGTACTTC. Its protein product is CASSPYYEQYF.

The genes are TRBV7-9 and TRBJ2-7; the match to TRBD2 covers 10 bases. V lost 5 bases, J lost 5 bases, and 9 bases stayed unmatched. The CDR3 extends over 15 amino acids. CDR1 is SEHNR, CDR2 FQNEAQ, per germline (reference sequence). This CDR3 is CASSPPSGSSHEQYF. The CDR3 DNA reads as TGTGCCAGCAGCCCCCCTAGCGGGAGTTCCCACGAGCAGTACTTC.

This clone was detected a few times. The rearrangement uses TRBV7-3 and TRBJ2-1, with 7 nucleotides matching TRBD2. The CDR3 is 15 residues long. CDR1 and CDR2 (germline): SGHTA, FQGTGA. The J segment lost 7 bases and the V segment lost 8 bases, leaving 14 bases of the junction unmatched. This chain's CDR3 is CASGRGGSRSNEQFF. The CDR3 DNA sequence: TGTGCCAGCGGGAGGGGTGGGAGTAGGTCTAATGAGCAGTTCTTC.

The chain carries TRBV7-8 and TRBJ2-2; 10 nucleotides align to TRBD2. CDR1 and CDR2 from the germline V gene are SGHVS and FQNEAQ. The CDR3 totals 15 residues. V was pared by 3 bases and J by 5 bases, with 3 bases of the junction left unmatched. The CDR3 here is CASSFFSGGTGELFF. In DNA, the CDR3 is TGTGCCAGCAGCTTTTTTAGCGGGGGGACCGGGGAGCTGTTTTTT.

This clone was observed a single time. This chain connects TRBV19 to TRBJ2-3, with 8 bases that match TRBD2. CDR1 and CDR2 from the germline V gene are LNHDA and SQIVND (reference sequence). CDR3 length: 16 amino acids. Trimming cost V 1 base and J 2 bases; bases outside gene matches: 5. CDR3 in amino acids: CASSIVAGRATDTQYF. CDR3 DNA: TGTGCCAGTAGTATAGTTGCCGGGAGGGCCACAGATACGCAGTATTTT.

This chain joins TRBV7-3 and TRBJ2-1; TRBD2 matches at 7 bases. This CDR3 region has 17 residues. J lost 0 bases, V lost 2 bases, and 7 bases had no gene match. The germline V gene encodes CDR1 SGHTA and CDR2 FQGTGA. The chain's CDR3 is CASSLLPPSGSYNEQFF. Here the CDR3 DNA reads TGTGCCAGCAGCTTACTCCCCCCTAGCGGCTCCTACAATGAGCAGTTCTTC.

The chain links TRBV7-2 to TRBJ2-5; D is unclear. The germline V gene encodes CDR1 SGHTA and CDR2 FQGNSA. The V end lost 3 bases, the J end lost 2 bases, and 7 bases lay between the germline ends. The CDR3 spans 13 residues. The CDR3 nucleotides read TGTGCCAGCAGCTTGGGGAAGCAAGAGACCCAGTACTTC. Protein product: CASSLGKQETQYF.

V usage is TRBV2 and J usage is TRBJ2-5; 11 nucleotides line up with TRBD2. Trimming cost V 6 bases and J 0 bases; bases outside gene matches: 6. From germline, CDR1 is SNHLY and CDR2 FYNNEI. This CDR3 has 16 amino acids. In DNA form, the CDR3 reads TGTGCCAGCAGGGAGACTAGCGGGAACTACCAAGAGACCCAGTACTTC. This codes for CASRETSGNYQETQYF.

This clone was counted a single time. The rearrangement links TRBV4-1 to TRBJ2-1; 9 nucleotides match TRBD2. The CDR3 spans 17 residues. Germline trimming cut 0 bases from V and 4 bases from J; bases unmatched to any gene: 7. In germline, CDR1 is MGHRA, CDR2 YSYEKL. The CDR3 DNA sequence: TGCGCCAGCAGCCAAGAAGGGCTAGCGGGACCTTACAATGAGCAGTTCTTC. This codes for CASSQEGLAGPYNEQFF.

The chain has TRBV9 and TRBJ2-5, with TRBD2 identical over 12 bases. The CDR3 is made up of 19 amino acids. Trimming took 2 bases from V and 2 from J; bases not matched to a gene: 13. Germline CDR1 and CDR2: SGDLS and YYNGEE. The CDR3 sequence is CASSVGQGGLAGKQETQYF. The CDR3 DNA reads as TGTGCCAGCAGCGTTGGACAGGGGGGACTAGCGGGCAAGCAAGAGACCCAGTACTTC.

The chain couples TRBV19 to TRBJ2-1, with 7 bases identical to TRBD2. The V segment lost 3 bases and the J segment 1 base; nucleotides outside the gene matches: 6. The CDR3 consists of 16 residues. Germline V CDR1 and CDR2: LNHDA, SQIVND (reference sequence). In DNA form, the CDR3 reads TGTGCCAGTAGTATGCGCGGGAGAAGGTCCTACAATGAGCAGTTCTTC. Translation gives CASSMRGRRSYNEQFF.

The rearrangement joins TRBV4-2 to TRBJ2-2, with 8 bases that match TRBD2. V dropped 8 bases and J dropped 4; count of bases not matched to a gene: 12. This CDR3 is 16 amino acids long. CDR1 is LGHNA and CDR2 is YNFKEQ in the germline V gene. CDR3 residues: CASGKRDRGGTGELFF. As DNA, the CDR3 is TGTGCCAGCGGCAAGCGGGACCGGGGGGGCACCGGGGAGCTGTTTTTT.

The CDR3 DNA reads TGTGCCAGCAGCTTGCCTGGGACTAGCGGGAGGGGGAACACCGGGGAGCTGTTTTTT. This codes for CASSLPGTSGRGNTGELFF. This chain uses TRBV5-6 with TRBJ2-2, with 16 bases matching TRBD2. The CDR3 runs 19 residues. Trimming took 1 base from V and 1 from J; bases not matched to a gene: 4. Germline lookup yields CDR1 SGHDT and CDR2 YYEEEE.

The rearrangement uses TRBV2 and TRBJ2-4, with TRBD1 as a possible D gene (5 bases). CDR1 and CDR2 from the germline V gene are SNHLY and FYNNEI. The CDR3 sequence is 15 residues long. V was pared by 6 bases and J by 0 bases, with 12 bases between. As DNA, the CDR3 is TGTGCCAGCAGGACAGCACCGTTAGCCAAAAACATTCAGTACTTC. Translation: CASRTAPLAKNIQYF.

V and J are TRBV12-2 and TRBJ2-3; TRBD2, as called in the table, went unchecked against the DNA. TRBV12-2 is designated a pseudogene. The CDR3 has 18 residues. The CDR3 is CASRLLRGDLGVADTQYF. CDR3 DNA sequence: TGTGCAAGTCGCTTATTAAGAGGGGACTTAGGGGTTGCAGATACGCAGTATTTT.

Written as DNA, the CDR3 is TGTGCCAGTAGTATCGGTCTTCTGGAGAACTTGGAAAAACTGTTTTTT. Translating it yields CASSIGLLENLEKLFF. This rearrangement joins TRBV19 to TRBJ1-4; D is unresolved. V was shortened by 3 bases and J by 8 bases, with 19 bases between the two germline ends. CDR3 length: 16 residues. Germline CDR1 and CDR2: LNHDA and SQIVND (reference sequence).

This clone counts as medium-sized. The genes are TRBV4-3 and TRBJ2-2; no clear D. V was shortened by 0 bases and J by 7 bases, with 9 bases between the two germline ends. Germline-derived CDR1 and CDR2 are LGHNA and YSLEER. The CDR3 is made up of 14 amino acids. CDR3 loop: CASSQDGNDGELFF. The CDR3 bases are TGCGCCAGCAGCCAAGATGGGAACGACGGGGAGCTGTTTTTT.

V is TRBV11-2 and J is TRBJ2-5; D might be TRBD1 (5 bases). This CDR3 has 13 residues. Germline CDR1 is SGHAT and CDR2 is FQNNGV. V lost 6 bases and J 4 bases, leaving 12 bases between the germline ends. The CDR3 coding sequence is TGTGCCAGCAGTATAGGGGCCGGAGAGACCCAGTACTTC. Translation: CASSIGAGETQYF.

For the CDR3, the DNA is TGTGCCAGCAGCCTTGTCAGAGGGGAGCAGTACTTC. It encodes CASSLVRGEQYF. The genes are TRBV7-2 and TRBJ2-7; D is perhaps TRBD2 (5 bases). Germline CDR1 is SGHTA and CDR2 is FQGNSA. With 5 bases removed from V and 7 bases from J, the gap between germline ends came to 12 bases. The CDR3 covers 12 residues.

This clone was counted between two and nine times. The V and J genes are TRBV7-8 and TRBJ2-3; D call uncertain. The CDR3 covers 15 residues. Germline V gene data show CDR1 as SGHVS and CDR2 as FQNEAQ. With 1 base removed from V and 5 bases from J, the gap between germline ends came to 13 bases. This CDR3 reads CASSLGVGAGDTQYF. The CDR3 DNA is TGTGCCAGCAGCTTAGGGGTTGGCGCTGGAGATACGCAGTATTTT.

The rearrangement links TRBV29-1 to TRBJ2-7; the D call may be TRBD1 or TRBD2 (6 bases each). Looked up from germline, CDR1 is SQVTM and CDR2 is ANQGSEA. The CDR3 covers 17 residues. With 8 bases removed from V and 0 bases from J, the gap between germline ends came to 26 bases. CDR3: CSFRGGTSPFSSYEQYF. The CDR3 nucleotides read TGCAGCTTCCGAGGGGGGACATCACCCTTTAGCTCCTACGAGCAGTACTTC.

The gene calls are TRBV11-2 and TRBJ2-5, with 7 positions matching TRBD2. Near its end, the DNA agrees better with TRBJ2-7, so the J call may be wrong. Germline CDR1 and CDR2: SGHAT and FQNNGV. The length of the CDR3 is 14 residues. The CDR3 nucleotides read TGTGCCAGCAGCGTTACTAGCGACTCCTACGAGCAGTACTTC. It codes for CASSVTSDSYEQYF.

The chain combines TRBV27 with TRBJ1-2; 7 bases line up with TRBD1. This CDR3 has 17 amino acids. Germline CDR1 MNHEY, CDR2 SMNVEV (reference sequence). Unmatched junction bases numbered 23, after V lost 11 bases and J lost 5 bases. The CDR3 sequence is CAAAGGYEGNRVYGYTF. The CDR3 nucleotides are TGTGCCGCGGCAGGGGGATATGAAGGGAACAGGGTGTATGGCTACACCTTC.